This T cell receptor (beta chain) appears in the sequencing data of a study of shared clonotypes between healthy human individuals (dated by TCRdb to about 2020). Describing the broader study: The cohort comprised two women and a few men aged 18 to 49 years. For each donor, CD4 naive and CD4 memory were each given three plates, CD8 naive was given two plates, and CD8 memory was given one plate. To estimate repertoire size and how much clonotypes are shared between individuals, the study performed deep sequencing of blood TCR repertoires from about five healthy adults. To increase sequencing depth and limit assay-specific biases, TCR repertoire library preparation and sequencing were carried out by different laboratories using diverse techniques. Per donor, leukapheresis produced somewhere between about 0.9 and 10 billion PBMCs. Overall study results and their limits: Compared with non-shared clonotypes, the clonotypes found in all four sorted-subset donors had higher generation probabilities. The genetic and exposure-history diversity represented was limited by the small number of donors. Based on pairwise subsampling, the degree of clonotype sharing among donors was expected to be affected by sequencing depth. Estimated clonotype richness was generally larger for naive than for memory subsets. Across a few donors, 5% to 6% of naive CD4, roughly 3.5% of naive CD8, around 2.1% of memory CD4, and under 0.45% of memory CD8 clonotypes were shared. Incomplete sequencing was indicated by rarefaction of sorted-subset datasets, despite the large sequencing depth. Sampling was limited to blood, and TCR repertoires in tissue likely differ from TCR repertoires in blood.

The donors were healthy, HIV-negative adults with no recently reported acute infections or vaccinations. Only Caucasian adults living in Nashville, Tennessee, USA were represented among the donors. CD4+ T cells were enriched by magnetic negative selection; naive cells were then positively selected on CD45RA, and the negative fraction formed the memory subset. Blood was obtained by leukapheresis, after which PBMCs were separated by Ficoll-Histopaque density gradient centrifugation and cryopreserved in liquid nitrogen vapor phase. Analytical flow cytometry was used to check the purity and quantity of each magnetically sorted T cell population. Genomic DNA was isolated from each sorted fraction and quantified by UV absorbance on a Nanodrop 2000c. Using the deep immunoSEQ assay, multiplex PCR amplified TCR CDR3 regions from genomic DNA. Extracted genomic DNA from each cell subset was spread evenly across all wells of several immunoSEQ 96-well plates, with each plate serving as a replicate. Each replicate PCR for sorted subsets received about 220 ng genomic DNA, equal to around 32,000 T cell genomes. Purified libraries were quantified with a Qubit 3.0 fluorometer, sized on a Bioanalyzer 2100, and re-quantified with the KAPA Library Quantification kit. Each immunoSEQ 96-well plate was sequenced on its own single-read 150-cycle Illumina NextSeq 550 flow cell. As for the original processing: Because the immunoSEQ output held only junctional sequences and lacked quality scores, the filtering could not match the filtering applied to full-length reads. Sequences were annotated with PyIR, a Python wrapper for IgBLAST v1.9, and V/J genes and CDR3 were assigned using IMGT germline references. Reads with weak V/J assignments (E-value above 1e-6), missing CDR3, stop codons, out-of-frame junctions, or ambiguous translated residues were removed. V3J clonotypes were defined as sequences sharing an identical inferred V gene, J gene, and CDR3 amino acid sequence. Percentage overlap between repertoires was calculated by dividing the number of shared unique clonotypes by the size of the smaller repertoire. Richness of each repertoire was evaluated using RTK rarefaction, the Chao1 estimator, and Recon v2.1 estimates of unobserved clonotypes. For all TCRbeta clonotypes obtained by the gDNA method from a few donors, generation probabilities were computed with OLGA. Here the immuneACCESS table is served through TCRdb, limited to in-frame sequences with V and J called. Missing clones are a known gap in these copies; in checked studies unresolved V genes cover under half, and the rest lacks a known reason. V and J calls and clone size are as listed in that table; D and trimming were resolved from the DNA. The sample table contains around 2,000,000 clones; only one count was recorded for 85% to 95% of them. The ten most abundant clones make up 0.1% to 0.15% of the sample.

In regard to this clone: What antigen it recognizes has not been identified. The input lacks base qualities; no much larger clone sits a single base away.

The CDR3 starts with the cysteine, ends with the phenylalanine, and has 17 residues. Only the CDR3 part of the read is kept: 51 bases, read in frame from the first base. The germline V gene sets CDR1 to SGHRS and CDR2 to YFSETQ. Unmatched junction bases come to 18, with V trimmed by 4 bases and J by 5 bases. The chain is assembled from TRBV5-1 and TRBJ2-7; 7 junctional bases match TRBD1. The sample consisted of naive CD4+ T cells sorted from blood. The cell subset or site label corresponds to: CD45RA+ positively selected. The receptor was isolated from a man between 18 and 35 years old in good health. For the CDR3, the sequence is CASSRTPLTGSVHEQYF. The DNA reads as follows: TGCGCCAGCAGCCGAACCCCTCTGACAGGGTCCGTCCACGAGCAGTACTTC.